This T cell receptor (beta chain) was sequenced in a study of blood T cell repertoires in COVID-19. Libraries were prepared by immunoSEQ multiplex PCR; TCRdb keeps only in-frame clonotypes and omits some of them. Of around 170,000 clones in the sample, about four fifths were seen once. The V gene lost 0 bases and the J gene lost 0 bases, with 12 bases spanning the gap. The germline V gene has CDR1 MGHRA and CDR2 YSYEKL. The CDR3 is 16 residues long. The sample taken for sequencing was peripheral blood. The V and J genes are TRBV4-1 and TRBJ2-7; D might be TRBD1 (6 bases). This clonotype originated in a woman between 40 and 55 years old with acute or convalescent COVID-19. The CDR3 bases are TGCGCCAGCAGCCAAGAGAACAGGGCTAGCTCCTACGAGCAGTACTTC. Amino acids: CASSQENRASSYEQYF.